This T cell receptor beta chain is from a study of Graves' ophthalmopathy and Graves' hyperthyroidism. Study context: The authors collected peripheral blood at initial diagnosis, before any treatment.

This clonotype has at least ten counts. Each donor who had ophthalmopathy showed moderate-to-severe activity, a CAS of ≥3, a NOSPECS of ≥4, and a duration under 3 months. Excluded: other autoimmune disease, uncontrolled infection, pregnancy or lactation. It was on clinical symptoms, serum thyroxine, TRAb, thyroid ultrasound and orbital computed tomography that diagnosis relied. As the template, RNA transcripts were used to amplify TCR beta CDR3 regions. Investigators did first-round RT-PCR with HTBI primers, then second-round multiplex PCR. From the multiplex PCR reads, TCRdb called clonotypes with MiXCR, one entry per CDR3 protein. The sample has 740,000 or so distinct CDR3 sequences, 35% to 50% seen once. Material for sequencing was peripheral blood. The origin of this receptor is an adult man with Graves' ophthalmopathy.

In DNA form, the CDR3 reads TGTGCCAGCAGCCTACAGGGAGGTGCGCGAGGGGCCAACGTCCTGACTTTC. It translates to CASSLQGGARGANVLTF. The gene calls are TRBV7-9 and TRBJ2-6; the D call may be TRBD1 or TRBD2 (6 bases each). Trimming cost V 5 bases and J 4 bases, with 18 bases left between them. Germline V gene lookup returns CDR1 SEHNR and CDR2 FQNEAQ (reference sequence). The CDR3 has 17 amino acids.